The 29 T cell receptor beta chains below were found in one sample sequenced in a study of vaccination and CD4 T cells after COVID-19 (dated by TCRdb to 2021 to 2024). The library came from PCR. The sample was run on an Illumina iSeq 100. At the Johns Hopkins FTIC core, DNA from the cultured CD4+ T cells underwent TCR sequencing with the Oncomine TCR Beta short-read assay. TCRdb applied fastp at Q25 and MiXCR to the public reads, then kept only in-frame beta chains. Duplicate CDR3 protein sequences are folded into a single record with the most common DNA and genes. The table for this sample lists around 22,000 distinct CDR3 sequences; approximately 30% of them were counted only once. Around 12% of the sample belongs to the ten largest clones. Antigens of these TCRs are unknown. Interpreted using the paper, the treatment or condition label stands for: approximately 9-day PBMC culture with coronavirus spike peptide pools or control peptides (ViraFEST assay).

Sequencing used cultured CD4+ T cells from blood. The receptors originated from a human donor with COVID-19.

The chain combines TRBV20-1 with TRBJ1-1; 7 bases line up with TRBD1. The CDR3 extends over 13 amino acids. Looked up from germline, CDR1 is DFQATT and CDR2 is SNEGSKA (reference sequence). V was clipped by 5 bases and J by 2 bases; unmatched bases: 5. CDR3 DNA: TGCAGTGCTGGGGGACAGTCCAACACTGAAGCTTTCTTT. Translation gives CSAGGQSNTEAFF.

Comments on this clonotype: With a much larger clone just one base away, this may be a read error. This CDR3 is missing its conserved last phenylalanine or tryptophan, likely due to a read error. The chain links TRBV7-9 to TRBJ2-5; 7 positions agree with TRBD1. The CDR3 has 15 residues. From germline, CDR1 is SEHNR and CDR2 FQNEAQ (reference sequence). The V and J ends lost 5 bases and 3 bases, in that order; junction bases with no gene match: 9. As DNA, the CDR3 is TGTGCCAGCAGCCGGCCCGGGACAGTCGAAGAGACCCAGTACCTC. This codes for CASSRPGTVEETQYL.

To note about this clonotype: One junction end disagrees with the germline gene, perhaps due to a read error. The genes are TRBV6-1 and TRBJ1-6; D gene ambiguous. From germline, CDR1 is MNHNS and CDR2 SASEGT. There are 13 residues in the CDR3. The CDR3: CASSEVNNSPLHF. Here the CDR3 DNA reads TGTGCCAGCAGCGAAGTCAATAATTCACCCCTCCACTTT.

This clonotype came up a few times. V gene TRBV5-1 combines with J gene TRBJ1-2; a weak D match, TRBD1 (6 bases). The CDR3 loop spans 14 amino acids. Germline lookup yields CDR1 SGHRS and CDR2 YFSETQ. The germline V and J ends were trimmed by 4 bases and 4 bases, with 14 bases remaining between them. The CDR3 protein is CASSEAGRGYGYTF. The CDR3 coding sequence is TGCGCCAGCAGCGAGGCGGGCAGGGGCTATGGCTACACCTTC.

The chain couples TRBV11-2 to TRBJ1-4, with unresolved D. V lost 1 base and J lost 8, with 8 bases in between. CDR3 size: 13 residues. Germline lookup yields CDR1 SGHAT and CDR2 FQNNGV. This CDR3 is CASSLVRKEKLFF. CDR3 sequence (DNA): TGTGCCAGCAGCTTAGTTCGGAAGGAAAAACTGTTTTTT.

This chain uses TRBV2 with TRBJ2-3; D unresolved. V dropped 0 bases and J dropped 2 bases, with 9 bases sitting between them. CDR1 and CDR2 from the germline V gene are SNHLY and FYNNEI. The CDR3 consists of 15 residues. CDR3 residues: CASSEANHPTDTQYF. The CDR3 coding sequence is TGTGCCAGCAGTGAAGCGAACCACCCCACAGATACGCAGTATTTT.

The chain has TRBV19 and TRBJ1-2; TRBD1 might be the D (6 bases). The CDR3 is 15 amino acids. Trimming shortened V by 9 bases and J by 8 bases, and 25 bases separated the two germline ends. Looked up from germline, CDR1 is LNHDA and CDR2 is SQIVND (reference sequence). The CDR3 here is CASLQGGGGLRGYTF. CDR3 in DNA: TGTGCCAGCCTTCAGGGTGGGGGGGGGCTTAGGGGCTACACCTTC.

The V call is TRBV28, the J call TRBJ1-2; TRBD1 might be the D (5 bases). This CDR3 is built from 11 residues. Germline V gives CDR1 MDHEN, CDR2 SYDVKM. V lost 5 bases, J lost 4 bases, and 5 bases lay in between. This CDR3 is CASSQGYGYTF. CDR3 bases: TGTGCCAGCAGTCAGGGCTATGGCTACACCTTC.

The chain is built from TRBV5-1 and TRBJ2-1; TRBD2 agrees at 7 bases. Trimming took 5 bases from V and 2 from J; bases not matched to a gene: 4. Germline V gene sequence: CDR1 SGHRS, CDR2 YFSETQ. The CDR3 has 14 amino acids. The DNA for the CDR3 is TGCGCCAGCAGTAATGCGGGGGCCTACAATGAGCAGTTCTTC. Protein product: CASSNAGAYNEQFF.

This chain joins TRBV20-1 and TRBJ1-1; TRBD1 is a possible D gene (5 bases). The CDR3 is 13 amino acids. With 1 base removed from V and 4 bases from J, the gap between germline ends came to 10 bases. The germline gives CDR1 DFQATT, CDR2 SNEGSKA (reference sequence). The CDR3 loop is CSARVRGGTEAFF. The CDR3 bases are TGCAGTGCTAGAGTACGGGGGGGCACTGAAGCTTTCTTT.

The V and J genes are TRBV10-2 and TRBJ2-1, with 8 bases identical to TRBD1. Germline V CDR1 and CDR2: WSHSY, SAAADI. The CDR3 loop spans 14 amino acids. The ends lost 10 bases at V and 4 bases at J; junction bases unmatched: 9. For the CDR3, the DNA is TGCGCCATCACGTCGGACAGGGTTTACAATGAGCAGTTCTTC. Translating it yields CAITSDRVYNEQFF.

This chain connects TRBV5-1 to TRBJ1-5; tentatively, D is TRBD1 (5 bases). Germline assignment: CDR1 SGHRS and CDR2 YFSETQ. CDR3 length equals 15 residues. Trimming cost V 4 bases and J 4 bases, with 15 bases left between them. The CDR3 DNA reads TGCGCCAGCAGCCCACAAACAGGTTCTAATCAGCCCCAGCATTTT. Its translation is CASSPQTGSNQPQHF.

The rearrangement uses TRBV10-3 and TRBJ1-2; 9 positions agree with TRBD1. Losses at the gene ends were 0 bases for V and 11 bases for J; bases not matched to a gene: 7. The CDR3 is made up of 14 amino acids. Germline-derived CDR1 and CDR2 are ENHRY and SYGVKD. The chain's CDR3 is CAISESTGTGRYTF. The CDR3 coding sequence is TGTGCCATCAGTGAGTCCACCGGGACAGGGCGATACACCTTC.

V gene TRBV12-3 or TRBV12-4 combines with J gene TRBJ2-7, with D possibly matching TRBD2 (5 bases). V was pared by 6 bases and J by 2 bases, with 20 bases between. The CDR3 covers 16 residues. The CDR3 loop reads CASRVSGESGTYEQYF. CDR3 in DNA: TGTGCCAGCAGAGTTTCCGGGGAAAGTGGAACCTACGAGCAGTACTTC.

This chain links TRBV6-1 with TRBJ1-6, with 9 bases identical to TRBD1. V lost 5 bases to trimming and J lost 1 base; unmatched junction nucleotides: 3. Germline assignment: CDR1 MNHNS and CDR2 SASEGT. CDR3 length equals 16 residues. CDR3 region: CASSQGTGSYNSPLHF. CDR3 coding DNA: TGTGCCAGCAGTCAAGGGACAGGGTCCTATAATTCACCCCTCCACTTT.

This clonotype has only a few counts. The chain uses TRBV5-8 and TRBJ2-7; D ambiguous. CDR3 size: 12 residues. The V gene lost 4 bases and the J gene lost 5 bases, with 10 bases spanning the gap. Germline V gene data show CDR1 as SGHTS and CDR2 as YDEGEE. CDR3 residues: CASSPIGHEQYF. Written as DNA, the CDR3 is TGTGCCAGCAGCCCTATTGGGCACGAGCAGTACTTC.

V usage is TRBV30 and J usage is TRBJ2-2; a possible D gene is TRBD2 (6 bases). V shed 3 bases and J shed 0 bases, with 8 bases lying between them. CDR3 length equals 14 residues. Germline V gene data show CDR1 as GTSNPN and CDR2 as SVGIG (reference sequence). The CDR3 sequence is CAWSRRANTGELFF. DNA of the CDR3: TGTGCCTGGAGCCGGAGGGCGAACACCGGGGAGCTGTTTTTT.

This clonotype was picked up a small number of times. The gene calls are TRBV6-1 and TRBJ2-7, with a possible D match to TRBD2 (5 bases). The CDR3 runs 14 residues. The germline V and J ends were trimmed by 4 bases and 4 bases, with 14 bases remaining between them. Germline V CDR1 and CDR2: MNHNS, SASEGT. CDR3 protein: CASSGGKSSYEQYF. The CDR3 coding sequence is TGTGCCAGCAGTGGAGGGAAATCTTCTTACGAGCAGTACTTC.

This clonotype was observed a handful of times. The genes are TRBV6-5 and TRBJ2-3; 11 nucleotides agree with TRBD2. Trimming cost V 0 bases and J 1 base; bases outside gene matches: 0. The CDR3 is 16 amino acids. CDR1 and CDR2 from the germline V gene are MNHEY and SVGAGI. The CDR3 DNA reads as TGTGCCAGCAGTTACTCGACTAGCGGGGGCACAGATACGCAGTATTTT. Residues: CASSYSTSGGTDTQYF.

The table lists this clonotype with a few counts. The genes are TRBV10-1 and TRBJ1-3; D is unclear. There are 11 residues in the CDR3. Trimming shortened V by 8 bases and J by 7 bases, and 9 bases separated the two germline ends. CDR1 is WNHNN and CDR2 is SYGVQD in the germline V gene (reference sequence). The CDR3 loop is CASSRGNTIYF. CDR3 DNA: TGCGCCAGCTCTCGGGGTAACACCATATATTTT.

The V call is TRBV5-1, the J call TRBJ1-5; D may be TRBD1 (6 bases). The length of the CDR3 is 15 residues. Looked up from germline, CDR1 is SGHRS and CDR2 is YFSETQ. Trimming removed 3 bases from V and 0 bases from J, with 10 bases in between. The CDR3 bases are TGCGCCAGCAGCTCCGAGGGGGGTAGCAATCAGCCCCAGCATTTT. It is translated as CASSSEGGSNQPQHF.

This rearrangement joins TRBV20-1 to TRBJ2-7; possible D gene TRBD2, 7 bases. The CDR3 contains 16 residues. Trimming stripped 3 bases from V and 4 bases from J, with 22 bases between. In germline, CDR1 is DFQATT, CDR2 SNEGSKA (reference sequence). CDR3 sequence (DNA): TGCAGTGCTAGGCCCGCTCGGGGGGCTTCGAGATACGAGCAGTACTTC. Its translation: CSARPARGASRYEQYF.

The chain links TRBV6-1 to TRBJ1-6, with D possibly being TRBD1 (5 bases). Germline CDR1 MNHNS, CDR2 SASEGT. Trimming took 5 bases from V and 0 from J, leaving 11 bases between them. The CDR3 has 16 residues. CDR3 sequence: CASSRQKSSYNSPLHF. In DNA, the CDR3 is TGTGCCAGCAGTAGACAGAAAAGCTCCTATAATTCACCCCTCCACTTT.

This chain links TRBV9 with TRBJ1-2; 9 bases line up with TRBD1. Germline CDR1 and CDR2: SGDLS and YYNGEE. V lost 7 bases and J lost 8; bases outside the gene matches: 9. The CDR3 runs to 13 residues. CDR3 nucleotides: TGTGCCAGCGCCCCGGGACAGGGTTTGGGCTACACCTTC. Protein: CASAPGQGLGYTF.

The chain links TRBV5-1 to TRBJ2-1; 8 nucleotides line up with TRBD1. The V and J ends lost 5 bases and 4 bases, in that order; junction bases with no gene match: 5. Germline V gene lookup returns CDR1 SGHRS and CDR2 YFSETQ. The CDR3 has 14 residues. As DNA, the CDR3 is TGCGCCAGCAGGGCGGGACAGGATTACAATGAGCAGTTCTTC. Translation: CASRAGQDYNEQFF.

V and J are TRBV7-9 and TRBJ2-7; 8 bases agree with TRBD2. Trimming at V came to 5 bases and at J to 5 bases, leaving 11 bases not matched to a gene. Germline V lookup: CDR1 SEHNR, CDR2 FQNEAQ (reference sequence). The CDR3 is 15 residues long. In nucleotides, the CDR3 is TGTGCCAGCAGCCTATCCGGCGGGGGGCCTAACGAGCAGTACTTC. Translating gives CASSLSGGGPNEQYF.

The rearrangement uses TRBV15 and TRBJ2-1; D is possibly TRBD2 (7 bases). The germline CDR1 and CDR2 sequences are LNHNV and YYDKDF (reference sequence). Trimming took off 8 bases at V and 10 bases at J, with 18 bases between the two ends. This CDR3 spans 13 amino acids. CDR3 region: CATVSGGAREQFF. The DNA of the CDR3 is TGTGCCACCGTTAGTGGGGGGGCCCGGGAGCAGTTCTTC. The full variable domain, in which reference TRBV15 and TRBJ2-1 provide the parts outside the CDR3, is DAMVIQNPRYQVTQFGKPVTLSCSQTLNHNVMYWYQQKSSQAPKLLFHYYDKDFNNEADTPDNFQSRRPNTSFCFLDIRSPGLGDTAMYLCATVSGGAREQFFGPGTRLTVL.

This clonotype was picked up a small number of times. J is TRBJ2-1 and V is TRBV6-5; 7 nucleotides match TRBD2. The germline V gene encodes CDR1 MNHEY and CDR2 SVGAGI. After removal of 0 bases from V and 7 bases from J, the junction contained 9 bases not matched to a gene. The CDR3 is 16 amino acids. CDR3 amino acids: CASSYSAGDRRNEQFF. The CDR3 nucleotides read TGTGCCAGCAGTTACTCTGCGGGGGATCGGAGAAATGAGCAGTTCTTC.

This clonotype came up a few times. The genes are TRBV27 and TRBJ1-3; D possibly corresponds to TRBD1 (6 bases). Germline loops: CDR1 MNHEY, CDR2 SMNVEV (reference sequence). There are 14 residues in the CDR3. Trimming stripped 4 bases from V and 4 bases from J, with 11 bases between. The CDR3 nucleotides read TGTGCCAGCAGTTCGGGGGGCTTCGGAAACACCATATATTTT. This sequence encodes CASSSGGFGNTIYF.